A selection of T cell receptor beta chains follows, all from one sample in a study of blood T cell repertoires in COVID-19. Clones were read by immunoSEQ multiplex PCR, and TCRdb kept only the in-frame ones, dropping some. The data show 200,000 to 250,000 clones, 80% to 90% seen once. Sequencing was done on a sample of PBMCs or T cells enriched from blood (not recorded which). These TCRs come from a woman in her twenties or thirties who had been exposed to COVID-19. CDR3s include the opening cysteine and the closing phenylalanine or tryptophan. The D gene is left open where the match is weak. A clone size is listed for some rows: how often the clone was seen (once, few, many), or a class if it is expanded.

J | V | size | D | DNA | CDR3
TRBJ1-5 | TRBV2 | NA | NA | TGTGCCAGCAGGAGCTCGGGGGGAGACCAGCCCCAGCATTTT | CASRSSGGDQPQHF
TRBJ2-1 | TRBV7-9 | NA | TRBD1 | TGTGCCAGCAGCCCTAGGGGACAGGGGAGAATAATTGAGCAGTTCTTC | CASSPRGQGRIIEQFF
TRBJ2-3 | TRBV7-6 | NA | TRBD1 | TGTGCCAGCAGCTATGTGACAGGGAAAGTCCCAGATACGCAGTATTTT | CASSYVTGKVPDTQYF
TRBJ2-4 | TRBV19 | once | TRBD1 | TGTGCCAGTAGTCCCTCCGGGACAGGCCTAGCCAAAAACATTCAGTACTTC | CASSPSGTGLAKNIQYF
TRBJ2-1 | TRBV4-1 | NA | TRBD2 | TGCGCCAGCAGCCAAGAATTCGCGGGGGGCAATGAGCAGTTCTTC | CASSQEFAGGNEQFF
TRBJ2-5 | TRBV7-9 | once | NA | TGTGCCAGCAGCTTAATGGCGGGGGCAGGTACGGGAGAGACCCAGTACTTC | CASSLMAGAGTGETQYF
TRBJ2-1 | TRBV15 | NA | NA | TGTGCCACCAGCAGAGGATCGAGCGATGAGCAGTTCTTC | CATSRGSSDEQFF
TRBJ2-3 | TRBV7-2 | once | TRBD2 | TGTGCCAGCAGCTTACTAATCGGGGCTAGCGGGGTTTGGGATACGCAGTATTTT | CASSLLIGASGVWDTQYF
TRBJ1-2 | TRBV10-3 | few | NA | TGTGCCATCAGCGCCTCAGGGGATGCTAACTATGGCTACACCTTC | CAISASGDANYGYTF
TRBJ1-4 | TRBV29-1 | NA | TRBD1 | TGCAGCGCCTACAGGGGGGATGAAAAACTGTTTTTT | CSAYRGDEKLFF